These T cell receptor beta chains were read from a single sample in a study of T cell repertoires in cytomegalovirus infection. Each CDR3 protein gets one entry after TCRdb re-called the reads with MiXCR. The table shows 200,000 to 300,000 distinct CDR3 sequences, with roughly 15% occurring only once. The sequenced sample was PBMCs. The receptors derive from a human donor in good health (CMV status not recorded). Some clones in this sample may be carry-over from other donors' samples. CDR3s include the opening cysteine and the closing phenylalanine or tryptophan. A D gene is named only where the DNA matches it firmly. Clone size is shown for a subset of rows, as once, few, many or a class of expanded clone.

size: few; V: TRBV2; J: TRBJ1-5; D: TRBD1; DNA: TGTGCCAGCAGTCCCCCAGGGGGGCAGCCCCAGCATTTT; CDR3: CASSPPGGQPQHF
size: few; V: TRBV12-3/TRBV12-4; J: TRBJ1-2; D: NA; DNA: TGTGCCAGCAGTTTAGGGGGTGGTGTAGTTGGAGGCTACACCTTC; CDR3: CASSLGGGVVGGYTF
size: many; V: TRBV7-9; J: TRBJ1-1; D: NA; DNA: TGTGCCAGCAGCTTAGGGACCCACACTGAAGCTTTCTTT; CDR3: CASSLGTHTEAFF
size: many; V: TRBV7-3; J: TRBJ2-3; D: NA; DNA: TGTGCCAGCAGTTCCGCCTTAGGGGTTACGCAGTATTTT; CDR3: CASSSALGVTQYF
size: many; V: TRBV6-2/TRBV6-3; J: TRBJ2-1; D: TRBD2; DNA: TGTGCCAGCAGTTACTCTAGCGGGTTCTACAATGAGCAGTTCTTC; CDR3: CASSYSSGFYNEQFF
size: many; V: TRBV4-3; J: TRBJ1-4; D: NA; DNA: TGCGCCAGCAGCCGAGGGCCCAAGGGGTCGGGTGAAAAACTGTTTTTT; CDR3: CASSRGPKGSGEKLFF
size: NA; V: TRBV5-4; J: TRBJ2-7; D: NA; DNA: TGTGCCAGCGCCCAGACGGTGAACTCCTACGAGCAGTACTTC; CDR3: CASAQTVNSYEQYF
size: NA; V: TRBV14; J: TRBJ2-7; D: NA; DNA: TGTGCCAGCAGCCAAGCAGACGCCCTCGAGCAGTACTTC; CDR3: CASSQADALEQYF
size: NA; V: TRBV7-6; J: TRBJ2-7; D: TRBD1; DNA: TGTGCCAGCTCAACAGGGGACTACGAGCAGTACTTC; CDR3: CASSTGDYEQYF
size: NA; V: TRBV7-6; J: TRBJ2-3; D: NA; DNA: TGTGCTAGCAGCTTAGGGACCCCGGGTATGGATACGAAGTATTTT; CDR3: CASSLGTPGMDTKYF
size: many; V: TRBV6-2/TRBV6-3; J: TRBJ2-1; D: TRBD2; DNA: TGTGCCAGCAGTTACCCGGGAGGCTACAATGAGCAGTTCTTC; CDR3: CASSYPGGYNEQFF
size: many; V: TRBV6-1; J: TRBJ1-2; D: NA; DNA: TGTGCCAGCAGTTCAGGGCCAGGCTACACCTTC; CDR3: CASSSGPGYTF
size: many; V: TRBV7-2; J: TRBJ1-6; D: NA; DNA: TGTGCCAGCAGCTTAGGTGGTCCGGGGAGCGGTTCACCCCTCCACTTT; CDR3: CASSLGGPGSGSPLHF
size: many; V: TRBV7-2; J: TRBJ2-7; D: TRBD1; DNA: TGTGCCAGCAGCTTAGGGACAGGGGGGGGCTACGAGCAGTACTTC; CDR3: CASSLGTGGGYEQYF
size: few; V: TRBV7-3; J: TRBJ1-3; D: NA; DNA: TGTGCCAGCAGTGGAGGCGGGAGAGGGAGAAACACCATATATTTT; CDR3: CASSGGGRGRNTIYF
size: few; V: TRBV15; J: TRBJ1-1; D: NA; DNA: TGTGCCACCAGCAGACAGACGCGGGATGAAGCTTTCTTT; CDR3: CATSRQTRDEAFF
size: NA; V: TRBV7-6; J: TRBJ1-1; D: TRBD1; DNA: TGTGCCAGCAGCTTACACGGACAGGGCCCCTGGTTT; CDR3: CASSLHGQGPWF
size: NA; V: TRBV11-2; J: TRBJ2-1; D: NA; DNA: TGTGCCAGCAGCCGGACACTTGACAATGAGCAGTTCTTC; CDR3: CASSRTLDNEQFF
size: once; V: TRBV11-2; J: TRBJ2-1; D: TRBD1; DNA: TGTGCCAGCAGCTGGACAGGAGGTCTGTTCTTC; CDR3: CASSWTGGLFF
size: many; V: TRBV7-2; J: TRBJ1-5; D: NA; DNA: TGTGCCAGCAGTCAAGGGGGGCGAAGCAATCAGCCCCAGCATTTT; CDR3: CASSQGGRSNQPQHF
size: NA; V: TRBV20-1; J: TRBJ2-3; D: TRBD2; DNA: TGCAGTGTTCTAGCGGGGGGAGGCACAGATACGCAGTATTTT; CDR3: CSVLAGGGTDTQYF
size: many; V: TRBV7-9; J: TRBJ1-4; D: TRBD1; DNA: TGTGCCAGCAGCGACATTACGGGGACAGGGAATGAAAAACTGTTTTTT; CDR3: CASSDITGTGNEKLFF
size: NA; V: TRBV20-1; J: TRBJ2-1; D: TRBD2; DNA: TGCAGTGCCCGCTCTAGCGGGGTCTCCTACAATGAGCAGTTCTTC; CDR3: CSARSSGVSYNEQFF
size: few; V: TRBV3-1; J: TRBJ2-2; D: TRBD1; DNA: TGTGCCAGCAGCCGGGACAGAGACGTTAACACCGGGGAGCTGTTTTTT; CDR3: CASSRDRDVNTGELFF
size: NA; V: TRBV19; J: TRBJ1-2; D: NA; DNA: TGTGCCAGTAGAGGACAGAACTATGGCTACACCTTC; CDR3: CASRGQNYGYTF
size: many; V: TRBV7-2; J: TRBJ2-7; D: NA; DNA: TGTGCCAGCAGGTACCGGCAGGGTTCCTACGAGCAGTACTTC; CDR3: CASRYRQGSYEQYF
size: many; V: TRBV7-8; J: TRBJ1-2; D: TRBD1; DNA: TGTGCCAGCAGCTTTGGGACAGGGGTCTATGGCTACACCTTC; CDR3: CASSFGTGVYGYTF
size: many; V: TRBV28; J: TRBJ1-5; D: NA; DNA: TGTGCCAGCAGTTTAAACGGGAACAATCAGCCCCAGCATTTT; CDR3: CASSLNGNNQPQHF
size: few; V: TRBV7-6; J: TRBJ2-7; D: TRBD2; DNA: TGTGCCAGCAGCTACGCGGGGGGGGCTACCTCCTACGAGCAGTACTTC; CDR3: CASSYAGGATSYEQYF
size: many; V: TRBV7-2; J: TRBJ2-5; D: NA; DNA: TGTGCCAGCAGCTTGGACACTCATCAACAAGAGACCCAGTACTTC; CDR3: CASSLDTHQQETQYF
size: few; V: TRBV2; J: TRBJ2-7; D: NA; DNA: TGTGCCAGCAAGGAAGCGGTGGAGGCCTACGAGCAGTACTTC; CDR3: CASKEAVEAYEQYF
size: many; V: TRBV28; J: TRBJ2-1; D: TRBD1; DNA: TGTGCCAGCAGTCCGTCGGGACAGGGAGTCCATGAGCAGTTCTTC; CDR3: CASSPSGQGVHEQFF
size: NA; V: TRBV5-4; J: TRBJ2-1; D: NA; DNA: TGTGCCAGCAGCGCCGGGCCGTGGGATGAGCAGTTCTTC; CDR3: CASSAGPWDEQFF
size: few; V: TRBV5-4; J: TRBJ2-5; D: TRBD1; DNA: TGTGCCAGCAGCAAGAGGACAGGGGGCGAAGAGACCCAGTACTTC; CDR3: CASSKRTGGEETQYF
size: NA; V: TRBV20-1; J: TRBJ2-1; D: TRBD2; DNA: TGCAGTGCTAGAGAAGGGACTACTGATTATAATGAGCAGTTCTTC; CDR3: CSAREGTTDYNEQFF
size: NA; V: TRBV4-3; J: TRBJ1-4; D: NA; DNA: TGCGCCAGCAGTGGATTGTCGGAGAATGAAAAACTGTTTTTT; CDR3: CASSGLSENEKLFF